This T cell receptor (beta chain) was identified during a study of OX40 agonist ivuxolimab in advanced cancers. Turning to the study itself: Each patient was given ivuxolimab into a vein every 2 weeks, at 0.01 to 10 mg/kg. Two patients with cutaneous melanoma and one with hepatocellular carcinoma, three in total, showed partial responses. Study-level findings and limits: Patients who responded partially at 0.1-3.0 mg/kg showed clonal expansion ranking among the lowest. CD4+ and CD8+ T cells in blood underwent clonal expansion by week 6 at 0.1 to 3.0 mg/kg.

Turning to this clone: The antigen remains unidentified.

The table came from immunoSEQ multiplex PCR; TCRdb's copy has only in-frame clones and leaves some out. The table lists around 67,000 clones, 80% of them singletons. Germline V lookup: CDR1 SGDLS, CDR2 YYNGEE. The ends were cut back, 0 bases at V and 0 bases at J, with 12 bases in the middle. This CDR3 contains 16 residues. Specimen: CD4+ or CD8+ T cells sorted from blood, collected in a trial of the OX40 agonist ivuxolimab. The gene calls are TRBV9 and TRBJ1-2, with D perhaps matching TRBD1 (6 bases). The TCR originated in an adult with an advanced solid tumor such as melanoma, head and neck, liver or kidney cancer. The CDR3 loop is CASSVDQGYANYGYTF. CDR3 nucleotide sequence: TGTGCCAGCAGCGTAGATCAGGGGTACGCTAACTATGGCTACACCTTC. Filled out from reference TRBV9 and TRBJ1-2, the complete variable domain reads DSGVTQTPKHLITATGQRVTLRCSPRSGDLSVYWYQQSLDQGLQFLIQYYNGEERAKGNILERFSAQQFPDLHSELNLSSLELGDSALYFCASSVDQGYANYGYTFGSGTRLTVV.